This T cell receptor (beta chain) was profiled in a study of T cell clones after liver transplantation. Study at large: Samples came from ITN030ST, which attempted immunosuppression withdrawal within 2 years of liver transplantation. A pre-transplant mixed lymphocyte reaction with TCRbeta sequencing defined graft-donor-reactive clones followed in post-transplant blood.

Thawed unstimulated PBMCs were FACS-sorted by CD3, CD4 and CD8 into two populations. Only in-frame clones appear in the TCRdb table, and some are missing; sequencing was by immunoSEQ multiplex PCR. The sample carries 65,000 to 90,000 clones, about 88% recorded once. The CDR3 has 14 amino acids. Deletions cut 2 bases from V and 4 bases from J, with 8 bases between. Looked up from germline, CDR1 is SGHNT and CDR2 is YENEEA. The TCR sequence derives from a human donor who received a liver transplant. Source: CD4+ T cells from blood, taken before liver transplant. V is TRBV11-3 and J is TRBJ2-2; maybe TRBD1 (5 bases). CDR3 DNA: TGTGCCAGCAGCTTAAGCAGGGTCACCGGGGAGCTGTTTTTT. Translating it yields CASSLSRVTGELFF. Drawing the rest from reference TRBV11-3 and TRBJ2-2, the complete variable domain is EAGVVQSPRYKIIEKKQPVAFWCNPISGHNTLYWYLQNLGQGPELLIRYENEEAVDDSQLPKDRFSAERLKGVDSTLKIQPAELGDSAVYLCASSLSRVTGELFFGEGSRLTVL.